The clone carrying this T cell receptor (beta chain) was seen once. Its cognate antigen is unknown. Random hexamers were used to reverse transcribe the RNA input (about 0.5 to 1 ug). TCRdb itself ran the immunoSEQ multiplex PCR reads through MiXCR, one entry per CDR3 protein. The data contain under 200,000 distinct CDR3 sequences, 94% of them singletons. The sample belongs to a study of CD8 T cells in Susac syndrome. Study details: Patients with Susac syndrome had blood drawn and were at that point therapy-naive, on corticosteroids, or on intravenous immunoglobulin alone.

Diagnostic criteria for definite or probable disease, in their recently defined form, were met by the patients with Susac syndrome. Study results and caveats: In Susac patients, clonal expansion was not detected in CD4+ cells.

Germline V CDR1 and CDR2: SGHVS, FQNEAQ. Trimming pared 5 bases from V and 3 bases from J, leaving 13 bases between. The CDR3 length is 15 residues. The sample consisted of CD4+ T cells from PBMCs. This sequence joins TRBV7-8 and TRBJ1-4, with D tentatively TRBD1 (5 bases). The TCR sequence derives from a human donor with Susac syndrome. The DNA for the CDR3 is TGTGCCAGCAGCCCATCGCAGGGCCCTAATGAAAAACTGTTTTTT. It is translated as CASSPSQGPNEKLFF.